This note documents a single T cell receptor (beta chain) sequence. The data derive from a study of blood T cell repertoires in COVID-19. On the study more broadly: Samples representing acute and convalescent COVID-19 were sourced from the United States, Italy and Spain.

Sequencing was performed with immunoSEQ multiplex PCR; in TCRdb, only in-frame clones are kept and a portion is missing. Of 350,000 to 500,000 clones in the sample, roughly 84% are singletons; the top ten hold approximately 1.5%. Germline values: CDR1 MGHDK, CDR2 SYGVNS. The CDR3 contains 13 residues. Trimming cost V 5 bases and J 5 bases, with 12 bases left between them. Sequencing input: PBMCs or T cells enriched from blood (not recorded which). The origin of this receptor is a young woman who had been exposed to COVID-19. The V gene is TRBV25-1, the J gene TRBJ1-2, with D maybe TRBD1 (5 bases). CDR3 coding DNA: TGTGCCAGCAGTAATCAGGGTCAATATGGCTACACCTTC. This sequence encodes CASSNQGQYGYTF.